The 18 T cell receptor beta chains below come from one sample, sequenced in a study of blood T cells in healthy people across ages. The use of a sample-barcoded 5' primer and a J-beta primer mix characterized a second PCR of about 7 to 12 cycles. TCRdb re-called the 5' RACE reads with MiXCR, one entry per CDR3 protein. This table holds about 1,400,000 distinct CDR3 sequences, around two fifths found once. The source material was blood. These receptors came from a woman between 18 and 30 years old in good health.

In regard to this clonotype: The junction and the germline gene differ at one end; a read error may be behind it. The V gene is TRBV5-1, the J gene TRBJ1-4; D ambiguous. Per germline, CDR1 SGHRS and CDR2 YFSETQ. The CDR3 extends over 14 amino acids. In nucleotides, the CDR3 is TGCGCCAGCAGCTTCGGCGGCCTTAATGAAAACCTGTTTTTT. This gives the protein CASSFGGLNENLFF.

This clonotype has a handful of counts. The chain combines TRBV4-1 with TRBJ2-1; 7 bases are shared with TRBD1. The V gene end was trimmed by 4 bases and the J gene end by 0 bases; junction bases not matched to a gene: 6. CDR1 is MGHRA and CDR2 is YSYEKL in the germline V gene. The CDR3 is made up of 16 amino acids. The CDR3 is CASSLDWDSSYNEQFF. As DNA, the CDR3 is TGCGCCAGCAGCCTTGACTGGGACAGCTCCTACAATGAGCAGTTCTTC.

The gene calls are TRBV9 and TRBJ2-5; the match to TRBD2 covers 10 bases. V trimming: 5 bases; J trimming: 3 bases; junction bases outside the gene matches: 7. The CDR3 spans 15 residues. Per the germline V gene, CDR1 is SGDLS and CDR2 is YYNGEE. DNA of the CDR3: TGTGCCAGCAGACCAGCGGGAGGGCCCAAAGAGACCCAGTACTTC. This translates into CASRPAGGPKETQYF. The complete variable domain, with remaining parts taken from reference TRBV9 and TRBJ2-5, reads DSGVTQTPKHLITATGQRVTLRCSPRSGDLSVYWYQQSLDQGLQFLIQYYNGEERAKGNILERFSAQQFPDLHSELNLSSLELGDSALYFCASRPAGGPKETQYFGPGTRLLVL.

This clonotype was counted a few times. V usage is TRBV2 and J usage is TRBJ2-4; D possibly corresponds to TRBD2 (5 bases). The CDR3 loop spans 14 amino acids. Trimming removed 7 bases at V and 8 bases at J, with 18 bases between. Germline lookup yields CDR1 SNHLY and CDR2 FYNNEI. The CDR3 spells CASINGRFGDIQYF. The CDR3 bases are TGTGCCAGCATAAACGGCAGGTTCGGGGACATTCAGTACTTC.

This clonotype was counted once. The V call is TRBV18, the J call TRBJ2-5; 7 bases are a match to TRBD2. V lost 3 bases, J lost 5 bases, and 6 bases stayed unmatched. CDR1 is KGHSH and CDR2 is LQKENI in the germline V gene. CDR3 length: 14 residues. In DNA, the CDR3 is TGTGCCAGCTCACCCCTAGCGGCTCACGAGACCCAGTACTTC. Residues: CASSPLAAHETQYF.

The chain links TRBV6-6 to TRBJ1-1; 7 bases map to TRBD1. Germline V gene data show CDR1 as MNHNY and CDR2 as SVGAGI (reference sequence). CDR3 length: 15 residues. The V gene end was trimmed by 7 bases and the J gene end by 0 bases; junction bases not matched to a gene: 8. The CDR3 loop is CASTYRDSLNTEAFF. As DNA, the CDR3 is TGTGCCAGCACCTACCGGGACAGTTTGAACACTGAAGCTTTCTTT.

The chain recombines TRBV7-9 with TRBJ1-5; possible D gene TRBD1, 5 bases. The CDR3 consists of 17 residues. Between the trimmed V and J ends, which lost 6 bases and 4 bases, there was a span of 22 bases. Germline CDR1 and CDR2: SEHNR and FQNEAQ (reference sequence). CDR3 loop: CASSSQSQVRENQPQHF. The CDR3 coding sequence is TGTGCCAGCAGTTCCCAATCACAGGTGAGGGAAAATCAGCCCCAGCATTTT.

On this clonotype itself: This clone may be a read error of a much larger clone one base away. The chain has TRBV12-3 or TRBV12-4 and TRBJ2-3; 7 bases map to TRBD2. This CDR3 spans 12 amino acids. The CDR3 DNA sequence: TGTGCCGGCAGTTTAGTGCGGGAGACGCAGTATTTT. As protein: CAGSLVRETQYF.

Note on this clonotype: Lacking the conserved final phenylalanine or tryptophan, this CDR3 likely reflects a read error. The chain uses TRBV10-3 and TRBJ2-1; the D is unclear. In germline, CDR1 is ENHRY, CDR2 SYGVKD. The length of the CDR3 is 17 residues. The V gene lost 3 bases and the J gene lost 2 bases, with 17 bases spanning the gap. CDR3 loop: CAISEPAGRSPYNEQFL. The CDR3 coding sequence is TGTGCCATCAGTGAACCGGCCGGACGGAGTCCCTACAATGAGCAGTTCTTA.

The chain is built from TRBV9 and TRBJ2-4; a weak D match, TRBD2 (6 bases). The end of the DNA is better explained by TRBJ2-7, so the J call may be wrong. From germline, CDR1 is SGDLS and CDR2 YYNGEE. The CDR3 is 16 residues long. DNA for the CDR3: TGTGCCAGCAGCGTAGACTATGGCGGGGAAAACGACGAGCAGTACTTC. This encodes CASSVDYGGENDEQYF.

This clonotype showed up just a few times. The CDR3 region is CASSQPGLYEQYF. The CDR3, as DNA: TGTGCCAGCAGCCAACCCGGACTTTACGAGCAGTACTTC. The rearrangement uses TRBV3-1 and TRBJ2-7, with D perhaps TRBD2 (5 bases). V lost 2 bases, J lost 4 bases, and 9 bases lay in between. Germline CDR1 is LGHDT and CDR2 is YNNKEL (reference sequence). The CDR3 is 13 residues long.

The chain carries TRBV7-2 and TRBJ2-1; TRBD1 matches at 9 bases. The trim removed 4 bases at V and 6 bases at J, leaving 10 bases unmatched. CDR1 is SGHTA and CDR2 is FQGNSA in the germline V gene. The CDR3 consists of 16 residues. CDR3 DNA sequence: TGTGCCAGCAGCTCCCCCCCGGGGACAGGGCTCAATGAGCAGTTCTTC. Amino acids: CASSSPPGTGLNEQFF.

CDR3 sequence reads: CASSLAATLGTKETQYF. CDR3 coding DNA: TGTGCCAGCAGCTTAGCGGCTACCCTAGGTACAAAAGAGACCCAGTACTTC. This chain links TRBV7-8 with TRBJ2-4, with no clear D. The assigned J gene may be wrong: the sequence end matches TRBJ2-5 better. Germline CDR1 is SGHVS and CDR2 is FQNEAQ. The CDR3 loop spans 17 amino acids.

The gene calls are TRBV20-1 and TRBJ2-1, with TRBD2 identical over 9 bases. The CDR3 totals 13 residues. After removal of 4 bases from V and 4 bases from J, the junction contained 2 bases not matched to a gene. From germline, CDR1 is DFQATT and CDR2 SNEGSKA (reference sequence). DNA of the CDR3: TGCAGTGCTAACGCGGGGGGGTACAATGAGCAGTTCTTC. Encoded protein: CSANAGGYNEQFF.

The chain is built from TRBV20-1 and TRBJ2-1, with 11 bases identical to TRBD2. V trimming: 3 bases; J trimming: 7 bases; junction bases outside the gene matches: 5. Germline V gene sequence: CDR1 DFQATT, CDR2 SNEGSKA (reference sequence). CDR3 length equals 14 residues. Here the CDR3 DNA reads TGCAGTGCTAGTATGGCTAGCGGGGGGAATGAGCAGTTCTTC. Protein sequence: CSASMASGGNEQFF.

This clonotype was counted a few times. The rearrangement uses TRBV3-1 and TRBJ1-2; D unclear. Trimming left V 3 bases short and J 4 bases short, with 9 bases between. Germline V gives CDR1 LGHDT, CDR2 YNNKEL (reference sequence). CDR3 length: 13 residues. CDR3 in amino acids: CASSQTYSYGYTF. The CDR3 region has the DNA TGTGCCAGCAGCCAGACCTACAGCTATGGCTACACCTTC.

The chain recombines TRBV7-2 with TRBJ2-7; 7 nucleotides match TRBD1. The V gene end was trimmed by 5 bases and the J gene end by 2 bases; junction bases not matched to a gene: 9. This CDR3 comprises 15 residues. CDR1 SGHTA and CDR2 FQGNSA come from the germline V gene. The DNA for the CDR3 is TGTGCCAGCAGCCAAAGAATCACAGGGGCCTACGAGCAGTACTTC. Protein sequence: CASSQRITGAYEQYF. Full variable domain (remainder filled in from reference TRBV7-2 and TRBJ2-7): GAGVSQSPSNKVTEKGKDVELRCDPISGHTALYWYRQSLGQGLEFLIYFQGNSAPDKSGLPSDRFSAERTGGSVSTLTIQRTQQEDSAVYLCASSQRITGAYEQYFGPGTRLTVT.

This clonotype was picked up a small number of times. The V gene is TRBV18, the J gene TRBJ1-2; 10 positions agree with TRBD1. CDR3 length: 14 residues. Germline CDR1 KGHSH, CDR2 LQKENI. After removal of 6 bases from V and 4 bases from J, the junction contained 5 bases not matched to a gene. The CDR3 DNA is TGTGCCAGCTCCCAAGACAGGGGGCCCTATGGCTACACCTTC. It yields the protein CASSQDRGPYGYTF.